These T cell receptor beta chains were read from a single sample in a study of blood T cell repertoires in COVID-19. The repertoire was sequenced with immunoSEQ multiplex PCR; TCRdb's copy has only in-frame clones and lacks some. The table has about 200,000 clones, roughly 83% seen once; the top ten hold approximately 6%. Sequencing was carried out using peripheral blood. These receptors were taken from a woman in her thirties or forties with COVID-19, enrolled during active disease. Each CDR3 is given with its conserved first and last residue. Each record gives: D gene, V gene, clone size, J gene, CDR3 protein, CDR3 DNA. D genes are given only for firm matches. The size field is filled for only some rows; it gives once, few, many or a size class.

TRBD2	TRBV3-1/TRBV3-2	-	TRBJ2-1	CASSQEGSERELYNEQFF	TGTGCCAGCAGCCAAGAAGGTTCGGAGCGGGAGCTTTACAATGAGCAGTTCTTC
-	TRBV15	-	TRBJ1-2	CATSRDPGIQGYTF	TGTGCCACCAGCAGAGATCCAGGGATACAAGGCTACACCTTC
-	TRBV15	-	TRBJ2-7	CATSRDVYEQYF	TGTGCCACCAGCAGAGACGTGTACGAGCAGTACTTC
-	TRBV7-9	-	TRBJ2-1	CASSSNNLHRQNHEQFF	TGTGCCAGCAGCTCAAACAATTTGCACCGACAGAATCATGAGCAGTTCTTC
TRBD2	TRBV29-1	few	TRBJ2-1	CSVEYASGGPNEQFF	TGCAGCGTTGAATACGCTAGCGGGGGACCGAATGAGCAGTTCTTC
TRBD1	TRBV18	-	TRBJ1-2	CASSPRRDSSFGYTF	TGTGCCAGCTCACCACGTAGGGACAGTTCCTTTGGCTACACCTTC
TRBD1	TRBV10-3	-	TRBJ1-2	CAISEPRTGENYGYTF	TGTGCCATCAGTGAGCCCCGGACAGGGGAGAACTATGGCTACACCTTC
TRBD1	TRBV18	-	TRBJ1-6	CASSQTGGSYNSPLHF	TGTGCCAGCTCACAAACAGGGGGCTCCTATAATTCACCCCTCCACTTT
TRBD1	TRBV27	once	TRBJ1-6	CASSLYYRGLGNSPLHF	TGTGCCAGCAGTTTATATTACAGGGGGCTGGGTAATTCACCCCTCCACTTT
TRBD1	TRBV30	-	TRBJ1-5	CAWSVQGGNQPQHF	TGTGCCTGGAGTGTGCAGGGGGGCAATCAGCCCCAGCATTTT
-	TRBV7-9	-	TRBJ1-3	CASRPLSSGNTIYF	TGTGCCAGCAGGCCCCTTAGCTCTGGAAACACCATATATTTT